This TCR beta chain is from a study of beta chain features in type 1 diabetes. The study's findings and limits: Within each of all four CD4+ subsets, Type 1 diabetes patients had TCRB CDR3s that were moderately but significantly shorter.

The sequenced template was cDNA made from the entire isolated RNA. Profiling relied on immunoSEQ multiplex PCR, and the TCRdb table lists in-frame clones only, not all of them. The table includes about 340,000 clones, approximately 10% detected once. This CDR3 spans 13 amino acids. The V and J ends lost 5 bases and 6 bases respectively, with 13 bases between them. Per the germline V gene, CDR1 is SEHNR and CDR2 is FQNEAQ (reference sequence). This clone came up many times. Antigen: not known. The genes are TRBV7-9 and TRBJ1-1; D ambiguous. Sequenced material: central memory CD4+ T cells from blood. The clonotype originates from a young man with type 1 diabetes. The CDR3 reads CASSHQVSAEAFF. CDR3 sequence (DNA): TGTGCCAGCAGCCACCAGGTGTCCGCTGAAGCTTTCTTT.